This entry concerns a single TCR beta chain. The data derive from a study of T cell changes during pregnancy in multiple sclerosis. Only in-frame clones appear in the TCRdb table, and some are missing; sequencing was by immunoSEQ multiplex PCR. This table has 75,000 to 100,000 clones, approximately 90% appearing once. The TCR originated in a female donor in good health, enrolled as a control in a pregnancy study. Sequencing used peripheral blood, obtained after pregnancy.

CDR3 bases: TGTGCCAGCAGTGTGGACGTCGGGAGGGTCGTACATGAGCAGTTCTTC. This encodes CASSVDVGRVVHEQFF. This sequence joins TRBV2 and TRBJ2-1; 8 bases line up with TRBD2. The germline gives CDR1 SNHLY, CDR2 FYNNEI. Trimming at V came to 4 bases and at J to 8 bases, leaving 13 bases not matched to a gene. The CDR3 runs to 16 residues.